This T cell receptor beta chain was sequenced in a study of cytomegalovirus exposure and HLA in healthy donors. Broader study findings: In vitro testing confirmed a few CMV-associated chains as specific for CMV antigens.

In regard to this clone: The target antigen is unknown.

Produced via immunoSEQ multiplex PCR; TCRdb's table is partial and in-frame only. The sample holds roughly 120,000 clones; 85% to 95% are singletons and the top ten take roughly 1.2%. Among the approximately 110 subjects of the validation cohort, separate from the roughly 650-subject first cohort, were the donors. The length of the CDR3 is 15 residues. Trimming removed 3 bases at V and 0 bases at J, with 12 bases between. The germline gives CDR1 SGDLS, CDR2 YYNGEE. The material sequenced was PBMCs. The rearrangement links TRBV9 to TRBJ1-1; perhaps TRBD1 as D (5 bases). This clonotype originated in a woman between 18 and 29 years old in good health and CMV-seronegative. The DNA for the CDR3 is TGTGCCAGCAGCGCAGAGGGACTCATGAACACTGAAGCTTTCTTT. Translated: CASSAEGLMNTEAFF.